What follows are 28 T cell receptor beta chains derived from one specimen sequenced in a study of OX40 agonist ivuxolimab in advanced cancers. Sequenced by immunoSEQ multiplex PCR; TCRdb stores in-frame clones only, minus some. The table shows tens of thousands of clones, with about nine tenths occurring only once. Specimen: CD4+ or CD8+ T cells sorted from blood, collected in a trial of the OX40 agonist ivuxolimab. These receptors were taken from an adult with an advanced solid tumor such as melanoma, head and neck, liver or kidney cancer.

This chain links TRBV7-2 with TRBJ1-2, with D maybe TRBD1 (6 bases). CDR3 length: 15 amino acids. V was cut by 4 bases and J by 2 bases, with 14 bases left in between. Germline V gene data show CDR1 as SGHTA and CDR2 as FQGNSA. The CDR3 DNA reads as TGTGCCAGCAGCTCCCTGGGGGGGGCGAACTATGGCTACACCTTC. It yields the protein CASSSLGGANYGYTF.

The genes are TRBV5-4 and TRBJ1-1; unclear D gene. V was pared by 4 bases and J by 0 bases, with 13 bases between. There are 15 residues in the CDR3. The germline V gene has CDR1 SGHNT and CDR2 YYREEE (reference sequence). CDR3 sequence (DNA): TGTGCCAGCAGCACCGCCAGCAAAATGAACACTGAAGCTTTCTTT. Amino acids: CASSTASKMNTEAFF.

The chain couples TRBV6-5 to TRBJ2-1, with 7 bases matching TRBD2. The CDR3 consists of 15 residues. Germline V gene lookup returns CDR1 MNHEY and CDR2 SVGAGI. Germline trimming cut 5 bases from V and 5 bases from J; bases unmatched to any gene: 9. The CDR3 protein is CASSGPGGLDNEQFF. CDR3 in DNA: TGTGCCAGCAGTGGACCGGGAGGTCTAGACAATGAGCAGTTCTTC.

This chain links TRBV5-4 with TRBJ1-2; D not certain. Germline lookup yields CDR1 SGHNT and CDR2 YYREEE (reference sequence). This CDR3 spans 15 amino acids. Trimming took off 4 bases at V and 0 bases at J, with 13 bases between the two ends. CDR3 residues: CASSPGPQTNYGYTF. In DNA, the CDR3 is TGTGCCAGCAGCCCCGGGCCTCAGACTAACTATGGCTACACCTTC. Looking up the rest from reference TRBV5-4 and TRBJ1-2 gives the full variable domain: ETGVTQSPTHLIKTRGQQVTLRCSSQSGHNTVSWYQQALGQGPQFIFQYYREEENGRGNFPPRFSGLQFPNYSSELNVNALELDDSALYLCASSPGPQTNYGYTFGSGTRLTVV.

The chain employs TRBV7-9 and TRBJ2-1; a weak D match, TRBD1 (5 bases). CDR1 and CDR2 (germline): SEHNR, FQNEAQ (reference sequence). This CDR3 spans 15 amino acids. V lost 1 base, J lost 7 bases, and 14 bases lay in between. CDR3 DNA sequence: TGTGCCAGCAGCTTAGTAGGGGCCCGCGAAAATGAGCAGTTCTTC. It yields the protein CASSLVGARENEQFF.

This CDR3 reads CASRRMDVTEAFF. The CDR3 region has the DNA TGTGCCAGCAGAAGAATGGATGTCACTGAAGCTTTCTTT. This chain joins TRBV25-1 and TRBJ1-1; D unclear. The length of the CDR3 is 13 residues. The germline gives CDR1 MGHDK, CDR2 SYGVNS. Trimming cost V 6 bases and J 4 bases, with 12 bases left between them. The complete variable domain, with remaining parts taken from reference TRBV25-1 and TRBJ1-1, reads EADIYQTPRYLVIGTGKKITLECSQTMGHDKMYWYQQDPGMELHLIHYSYGVNSTEKGDLSSESTVSRIRTEHFPLTLESARPSHTSQYLCASRRMDVTEAFFGQGTRLTVV.

Concerning this clone itself: Other DNA sequences of this sample code for an identical CDR3. V gene TRBV27 combines with J gene TRBJ1-2; D is undetermined. Germline CDR1 reads MNHEY; CDR2 reads SMNVEV (reference sequence). The CDR3 totals 12 residues. Trimming took 2 bases from V and 5 from J, leaving 6 bases between them. The CDR3 bases are TGTGCCAGCAGTTTAGATGGGTATGGCTACACCTTC. Its translation is CASSLDGYGYTF.

V gene TRBV28 combines with J gene TRBJ1-1, with D uncertain. Per the germline V gene, CDR1 is MDHEN and CDR2 is SYDVKM. V shed 2 bases and J shed 0 bases, with 19 bases lying between them. The CDR3 length is 18 residues. The CDR3 reads CASSLVDTVGGLNTEAFF. The CDR3 DNA reads TGTGCCAGCAGTTTAGTCGACACGGTGGGAGGCCTGAACACTGAAGCTTTCTTT. The full variable domain, completed using reference TRBV28 and TRBJ1-1, is DVKVTQSSRYLVKRTGEKVFLECVQDMDHENMFWYRQDPGLGLRLIYFSYDVKMKEKGDIPEGYSVSREKKERFSLILESASTNQTSMYLCASSLVDTVGGLNTEAFFGQGTRLTVV.

The V call is TRBV28, the J call TRBJ2-7; D is perhaps TRBD1 or TRBD2 (5 bases each). The CDR3 is made up of 17 amino acids. In germline, CDR1 is MDHEN, CDR2 SYDVKM. V was trimmed by 5 bases and J by 3 bases, leaving 23 bases between them. As DNA, the CDR3 is TGTGCCAGCAGTCTACTCCGGGACCCCCGGACCAGCTACGAGCAGTACGTC. This encodes CASSLLRDPRTSYEQYV.

The chain is built from TRBV27 and TRBJ1-1; D is ambiguous. The CDR3 is made up of 13 amino acids. V was pared by 6 bases and J by 1 base, with 9 bases between. Germline V gene lookup returns CDR1 MNHEY and CDR2 SMNVEV (reference sequence). The CDR3, as DNA: TGTGCCAGCAGCCCCAACCAGAACACTGAAGCTTTCTTT. Protein: CASSPNQNTEAFF.

This chain uses TRBV15 with TRBJ1-5; the D is unclear. The CDR3 loop spans 15 amino acids. Trimming took off 1 base at V and 4 bases at J, with 11 bases between the two ends. Germline V gives CDR1 LNHNV, CDR2 YYDKDF (reference sequence). CDR3 coding DNA: TGTGCCACCAGCAGAGGACATGGCTGGAATCAGCCCCAGCATTTT. Its protein is CATSRGHGWNQPQHF.

The chain joins TRBV28 to TRBJ1-5; TRBD1 matches at 7 bases. V gave up 6 bases and J gave up 9 bases; unmatched junction bases: 11. CDR3 length: 14 amino acids. Per the germline V gene, CDR1 is MDHEN and CDR2 is SYDVKM. CDR3 in amino acids: CASRGGGRIAPQHF. The CDR3 nucleotides read TGTGCCAGCAGGGGAGGGGGCCGGATCGCGCCCCAGCATTTT.

The chain combines TRBV7-9 with TRBJ1-6; D remains unclear. The CDR3 is made up of 14 amino acids. Looked up from germline, CDR1 is SEHNR and CDR2 is FQNEAQ (reference sequence). V was pared by 5 bases and J by 11 bases, with 16 bases between. The CDR3 here is CASSLEPPGTPLHF. The CDR3 coding sequence is TGTGCCAGCAGCCTAGAGCCCCCGGGAACACCCCTCCACTTT. The full variable domain, its missing parts supplied by reference TRBV7-9 and TRBJ1-6, is DTGVSQNPRHKITKRGQNVTFRCDPISEHNRLYWYRQTLGQGPEFLTYFQNEAQLEKSRLLSDRFSAERPKGSFSTLEIQRTEQGDSAMYLCASSLEPPGTPLHFGNGTRLTVT.

V gene TRBV9 combines with J gene TRBJ2-7; 10 bases fit TRBD1. The CDR3 consists of 15 residues. V lost 0 bases, J lost 2 bases, and 2 bases stayed unmatched. Germline loops: CDR1 SGDLS, CDR2 YYNGEE. CDR3 sequence: CASSVGQGATYEQYF. As DNA, the CDR3 is TGTGCCAGCAGCGTAGGACAGGGGGCTACCTACGAGCAGTACTTC.

The chain is built from TRBV7-9 and TRBJ1-2; 8 positions agree with TRBD1. Trimming cost V 3 bases and J 8 bases; bases outside gene matches: 5. There are 13 residues in the CDR3. Germline V lookup: CDR1 SEHNR, CDR2 FQNEAQ (reference sequence). For the CDR3, the DNA is TGTGCCAGCAGCTTGACAGGGGACGACGGCTACACCTTC. Amino acids: CASSLTGDDGYTF. The full variable domain, with the rest looked up from reference TRBV7-9 and TRBJ1-2, is DTGVSQNPRHKITKRGQNVTFRCDPISEHNRLYWYRQTLGQGPEFLTYFQNEAQLEKSRLLSDRFSAERPKGSFSTLEIQRTEQGDSAMYLCASSLTGDDGYTFGSGTRLTVV.

The chain joins TRBV7-8 to TRBJ2-7; 7 bases agree with TRBD1. Trimming removed 5 bases from V and 1 base from J; junction bases left unmatched: 8. The length of the CDR3 is 15 residues. Per germline, CDR1 SGHVS and CDR2 FQNEAQ. The CDR3 bases are TGTGCCAGCAGCGAGACAGGGCGCGAGTCCTACGAGCAGTACGTC. This gives the protein CASSETGRESYEQYV.

V and J are TRBV4-1 and TRBJ2-1; TRBD1 or TRBD2 may be the D gene (5 bases each). Trimming stripped 3 bases from V and 5 bases from J, with 14 bases between. There are 15 residues in the CDR3. CDR1 and CDR2 from the germline V gene are MGHRA and YSYEKL. The CDR3 DNA sequence: TGCGCCAGCAGCCAGGCTATGGGACGGAACAATGAGCAGTTCTTC. This sequence encodes CASSQAMGRNNEQFF.

CDR3 in amino acids: CASSHIAGGGTYEQYF. For the CDR3, the DNA is TGCGCCAGCAGCCACATAGCGGGAGGAGGGACCTACGAGCAGTACTTC. The chain carries TRBV4-1 and TRBJ2-7; 10 bases are shared with TRBD2. V was clipped by 3 bases and J by 2 bases; unmatched bases: 7. Germline V lookup: CDR1 MGHRA, CDR2 YSYEKL. The CDR3 runs to 16 residues.

The chain carries TRBV2 and TRBJ1-3; D is unclear. The V and J ends lost 3 bases and 3 bases respectively, with 9 bases between them. This CDR3 spans 14 amino acids. The germline CDR1 and CDR2 sequences are SNHLY and FYNNEI. The CDR3 DNA is TGTGCCAGCAGTGAGGGTTACGGTGGAAACACCATATATTTT. It yields the protein CASSEGYGGNTIYF.

This sequence joins TRBV15 and TRBJ1-4; D might be TRBD1 (5 bases). The ends were cut back, 0 bases at V and 8 bases at J, with 10 bases in the middle. The CDR3 contains 14 residues. Germline CDR1 LNHNV, CDR2 YYDKDF (reference sequence). In DNA form, the CDR3 reads TGTGCCACCAGCAGAGAGGGGGTAGGGGAAAAACTGTTTTTT. It specifies CATSREGVGEKLFF. Using reference TRBV15 and TRBJ1-4 for the parts outside the CDR3, the full variable domain is DAMVIQNPRYQVTQFGKPVTLSCSQTLNHNVMYWYQQKSSQAPKLLFHYYDKDFNNEADTPDNFQSRRPNTSFCFLDIRSPGLGDTAMYLCATSREGVGEKLFFGSGTQLSVL.

This clone came up a few times. The chain recombines TRBV5-4 with TRBJ2-1; D may be TRBD2 (5 bases). Germline V gene lookup returns CDR1 SGHNT and CDR2 YYREEE (reference sequence). The V end lost 0 bases, the J end lost 2 bases, and 9 bases lay between the germline ends. This CDR3 has 15 residues. The CDR3 here is CASSLVSGPYNEQFF. DNA of the CDR3: TGTGCCAGCAGCTTGGTGAGCGGCCCCTACAATGAGCAGTTCTTC.

This clone was counted once. The V and J genes are TRBV28 and TRBJ1-5; D is uncertain. The CDR3 has 13 amino acids. Germline CDR1 reads MDHEN; CDR2 reads SYDVKM. V lost 2 bases, J lost 3 bases, and 5 bases lay in between. The CDR3 DNA is TGTGCCAGCAGTTTAGGGCACAATCAGCCCCAGCATTTT. Encoded protein: CASSLGHNQPQHF.

The V call is TRBV5-4, the J call TRBJ1-3; tentative D call: TRBD1 (5 bases). V was pared by 4 bases and J by 4 bases, with 15 bases between. The germline V gene encodes CDR1 SGHNT and CDR2 YYREEE (reference sequence). The CDR3 has 15 residues. The CDR3 bases are TGTGCCAGCAGCCGTACTGGGGGAATCGGAAACACCATATATTTT. Its protein is CASSRTGGIGNTIYF.

The chain is built from TRBV5-1 and TRBJ1-2; 8 bases match TRBD1. CDR1 SGHRS and CDR2 YFSETQ come from the germline V gene. V was clipped by 0 bases and J by 3 bases; unmatched bases: 4. The CDR3 is 15 residues long. CDR3 DNA: TGCGCCAGCAGCTTGGGACAGGGGTCCCACTATGGCTACACCTTC. It is translated as CASSLGQGSHYGYTF.

J is TRBJ1-5 and V is TRBV6-1; D gene ambiguous. The CDR3 is 15 amino acids. CDR1 and CDR2 (germline): MNHNS, SASEGT. Trimming cost V 3 bases and J 3 bases, with 12 bases left between them. The CDR3 DNA sequence: TGTGCCAGCAGTGAGGCTAGGGCGGCCAATCAGCCCCAGCATTTT. Protein product: CASSEARAANQPQHF.

This chain connects TRBV5-4 to TRBJ1-1; D is possibly TRBD1 (5 bases). Trimming pared 4 bases from V and 4 bases from J, leaving 8 bases between. Germline V gives CDR1 SGHNT, CDR2 YYREEE (reference sequence). This CDR3 spans 12 amino acids. DNA for the CDR3: TGTGCCAGCAGCCCGGGGGGCACTGAAGCTTTCTTT. Its translation: CASSPGGTEAFF.

CDR3 nucleotides: TGTGCCAGCAGCTTTAGCGGGGGTTCCTACGAGCAGTACTTC. This translates into CASSFSGGSYEQYF. The chain links TRBV11-1 to TRBJ2-7; TRBD2 matches 9 bases. Germline V gene sequence: CDR1 SGHAT, CDR2 FQDESV (reference sequence). This CDR3 spans 14 amino acids. The trim removed 3 bases at V and 1 base at J, leaving 1 base unmatched.

This clone was recorded a few times. V usage is TRBV7-9 and J usage is TRBJ1-1, with D possibly matching TRBD1 (5 bases). This CDR3 is built from 13 residues. V was pared by 3 bases and J by 3 bases, with 8 bases between. Germline V gene data show CDR1 as SEHNR and CDR2 as FQNEAQ (reference sequence). The CDR3 DNA sequence: TGTGCCAGCAGCTTCGGGGGACACACTGAAGCTTTCTTT. Its translation: CASSFGGHTEAFF.